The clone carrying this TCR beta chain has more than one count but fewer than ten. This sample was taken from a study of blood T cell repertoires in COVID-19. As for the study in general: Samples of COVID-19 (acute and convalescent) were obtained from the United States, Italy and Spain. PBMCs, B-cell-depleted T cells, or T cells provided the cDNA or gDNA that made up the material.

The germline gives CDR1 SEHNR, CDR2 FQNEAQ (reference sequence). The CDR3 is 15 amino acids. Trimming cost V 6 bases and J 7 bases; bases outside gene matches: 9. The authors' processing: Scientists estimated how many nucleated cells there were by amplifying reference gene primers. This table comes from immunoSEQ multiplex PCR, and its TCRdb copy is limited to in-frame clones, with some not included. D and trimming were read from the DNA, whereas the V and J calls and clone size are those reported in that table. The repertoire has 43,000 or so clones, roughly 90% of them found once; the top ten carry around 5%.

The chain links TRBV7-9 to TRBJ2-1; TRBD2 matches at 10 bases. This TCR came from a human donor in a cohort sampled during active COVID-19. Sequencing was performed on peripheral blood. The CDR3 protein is CASRLGVLAGNEQFF. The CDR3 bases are TGTGCCAGCAGGCTGGGAGTACTAGCGGGAAATGAGCAGTTCTTC.